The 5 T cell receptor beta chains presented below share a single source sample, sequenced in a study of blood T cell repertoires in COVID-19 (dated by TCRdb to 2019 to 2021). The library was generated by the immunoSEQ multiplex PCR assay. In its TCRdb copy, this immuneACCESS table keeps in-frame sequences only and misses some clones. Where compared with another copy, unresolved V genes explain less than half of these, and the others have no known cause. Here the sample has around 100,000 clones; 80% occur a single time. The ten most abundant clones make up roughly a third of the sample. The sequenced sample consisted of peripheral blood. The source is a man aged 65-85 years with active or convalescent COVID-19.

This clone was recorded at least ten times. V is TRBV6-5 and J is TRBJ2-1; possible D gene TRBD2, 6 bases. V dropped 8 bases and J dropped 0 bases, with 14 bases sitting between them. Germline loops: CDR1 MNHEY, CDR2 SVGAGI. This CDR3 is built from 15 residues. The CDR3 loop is CASATGSASYNEQFF. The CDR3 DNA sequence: TGTGCCAGCGCCACCGGGAGCGCCTCCTACAATGAGCAGTTCTTC.

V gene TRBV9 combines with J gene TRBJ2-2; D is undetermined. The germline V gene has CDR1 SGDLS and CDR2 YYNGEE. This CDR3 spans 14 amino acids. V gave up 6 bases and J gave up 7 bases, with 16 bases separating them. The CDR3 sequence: CASTPLTSGGELFF. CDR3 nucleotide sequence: TGTGCCAGCACCCCGTTGACTTCTGGCGGGGAGCTGTTTTTT. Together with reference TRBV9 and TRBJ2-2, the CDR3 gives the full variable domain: DSGVTQTPKHLITATGQRVTLRCSPRSGDLSVYWYQQSLDQGLQFLIQYYNGEERAKGNILERFSAQQFPDLHSELNLSSLELGDSALYFCASTPLTSGGELFFGEGSRLTVL.

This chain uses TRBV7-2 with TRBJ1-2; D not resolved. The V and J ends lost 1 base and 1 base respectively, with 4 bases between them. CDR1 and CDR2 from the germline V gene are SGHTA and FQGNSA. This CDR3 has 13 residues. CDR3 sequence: CASSLGVNYGYTF. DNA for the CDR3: TGTGCCAGCAGCTTAGGAGTTAACTATGGCTACACCTTC.

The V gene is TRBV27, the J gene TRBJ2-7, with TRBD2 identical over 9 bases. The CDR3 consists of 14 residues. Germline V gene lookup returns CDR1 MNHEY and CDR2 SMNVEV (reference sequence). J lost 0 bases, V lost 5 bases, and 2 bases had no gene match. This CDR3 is CASSTTSGSYEQYF. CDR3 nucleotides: TGTGCCAGCAGTACGACTAGCGGCTCCTACGAGCAGTACTTC.

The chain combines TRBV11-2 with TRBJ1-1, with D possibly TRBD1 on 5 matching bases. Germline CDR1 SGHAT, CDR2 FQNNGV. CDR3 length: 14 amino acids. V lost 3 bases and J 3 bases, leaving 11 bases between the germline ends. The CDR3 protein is CASSFQGGYTEAFF. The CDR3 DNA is TGTGCCAGCAGCTTTCAGGGTGGGTACACTGAAGCTTTCTTT.